This TCR beta chain was obtained from a study of radiotherapy plus CTLA-4 blockade in lung cancer. Whole-study findings and limits: The study found tumor-derived TCR clones expanded in blood after radiotherapy plus ipilimumab.

The germline V gene encodes CDR1 SGDLS and CDR2 YYNGEE. Trimming removed 3 bases at V and 0 bases at J, with 12 bases between. This CDR3 spans 15 amino acids. As for this clone: Its antigen remains unknown.

The protocol was immunoSEQ multiplex PCR, while the TCRdb copy is restricted to in-frame clones and leaves out a portion. The repertoire holds about 25,000 clones, about 76% seen once, with about 3% in the top ten. This chain uses TRBV9 with TRBJ1-2, with D possibly TRBD1 on 5 matching bases. This material consisted of peripheral blood, taken from a patient treated with radiotherapy plus ipilimumab. This sequence was found in a human donor with non-small cell lung cancer whose response to radiotherapy plus ipilimumab could not be evaluated. Here the CDR3 reads CASSAQAQANYGYTF. The CDR3 DNA reads TGTGCCAGCAGCGCACAGGCGCAAGCTAACTATGGCTACACCTTC.